This T cell receptor (beta chain) was observed in a study of shared clonotypes between healthy human individuals. As regards this clone: What it binds is unknown.

Donors comprised only Caucasian adults living in Nashville, Tennessee. Overall study results and limits: Generally, naive subsets came out with larger estimated richness than memory subsets.

CDR1 and CDR2 from the germline V gene are SGHKS and YYEKEE (reference sequence). The length of the CDR3 is 15 residues. V lost 1 base and J lost 5, with 15 bases in between. Once extracted for a subset, genomic DNA was divided evenly among several immunoSEQ plates. Profiling relied on immunoSEQ multiplex PCR, and the TCRdb table lists in-frame clones only, not all of them. The sample includes over a million clones, 70% to 80% seen only once; the top ten take approximately 0.56%. Material for sequencing was memory CD4+ T cells from PBMCs. Subset noted: CD45RA-negative fraction. The V and J genes are TRBV5-5 and TRBJ1-1; unclear D gene. The origin of this receptor is a man aged 18 to 29 in good health. Some clones in this sample may be carry-over from other donors' samples. The DNA of the CDR3 is TGTGCCAGCAGCTTGAATTGGCAGGTCTGGACTGAAGCTTTCTTT. Amino acid sequence: CASSLNWQVWTEAFF.